The T cell receptor beta chain under discussion was sequenced for a study of CD8 T cells in Susac syndrome. Study-wide results and limits: The study recognized that its TCR sequencing and HLA analysis covered a relatively small number of individuals.

Included as multiple sclerosis controls were treatment-naive patients who had stable or active relapsing-remitting disease. Isolation of CD8+ and CD4+ T cells was performed negatively, whereas enrichment of TEMRA cells was done by FACS. The CDR3 sequence is 15 residues long. The germline gives CDR1 MDHEN, CDR2 SYDVKM. V was clipped by 3 bases and J by 1 base; unmatched bases: 5. In regard to this clonotype: The antigen remains undetermined.

After extraction with the RNeasy kit, about 0.5 to 1 ug of the RNA was reverse transcribed using random hexamers. MiXCR, run by TCRdb on the immunoSEQ multiplex PCR reads, gives a single entry per CDR3 protein. The data show under 550,000 distinct CDR3 sequences, about 85% seen once. The chain employs TRBV28 and TRBJ2-5; the match to TRBD2 covers 7 bases. This receptor was identified in a human donor with multiple sclerosis. Sequenced: CD8+ T cells from PBMCs. Here the CDR3 reads CASSFLLAAQETQYF. The CDR3 DNA reads as TGTGCCAGCAGTTTTCTTCTAGCGGCCCAAGAGACCCAGTACTTC. Complete variable domain (other parts from reference TRBV28 and TRBJ2-5): DVKVTQSSRYLVKRTGEKVFLECVQDMDHENMFWYRQDPGLGLRLIYFSYDVKMKEKGDIPEGYSVSREKKERFSLILESASTNQTSMYLCASSFLLAAQETQYFGPGTRLLVL.